This note documents a single TCR beta chain sequence. Antigen unknown. This CDR3 has 15 residues. Germline V lookup: CDR1 SGHRS, CDR2 YFSETQ. After removal of 5 bases from V and 2 bases from J, the junction contained 9 bases not matched to a gene. Measured with immunoSEQ multiplex PCR; TCRdb has only the in-frame clones, and not every one. Among about 2.3 million clones listed, 85% to 95% were seen once. This sample was taken from a study of shared clonotypes between healthy human individuals. Study-level background: The plates for each donor numbered three CD4 naive, three CD4 memory, two CD8 naive and one CD8 memory.

Points from the study as a whole: Across subsets, estimated richness was generally greater for naive than for memory populations. Though the depth was large, rarefaction showed that sorted-subset sequencing was incomplete. Among donors, clonotype sharing was expected to be affected by sequencing depth.

The sequencing input was naive CD4+ T cells from PBMCs. Subset in this sample: CD45RA+ positively selected. This chain uses TRBV5-1 with TRBJ2-5, with 7 bases that match TRBD1. This receptor was obtained from a man aged 18 to 30 in good health. Some clones in this sample may be carry-over from other donors' samples. In DNA, the CDR3 is TGCGCCAGCAGGCCTAATACAGGGGTACAAGAGACCCAGTACTTC. Protein sequence: CASRPNTGVQETQYF.